Below, one T cell receptor (beta chain) is given with its context. Antigen unknown. This entry is derived from a study of response to subunit inactivated influenza vaccine. Overall study results and limits: Only a handful of new T cells, the authors suggested, are recruited with each seasonal influenza vaccination.

TCRdb recomputed calls from the RT-PCR reads with MiXCR, one row per CDR3 protein. In the table there are hundreds of thousands of distinct CDR3 sequences, approximately 15% of which are singletons. Trimming took off 7 bases at V and 2 bases at J, with 15 bases between the two ends. CDR1 SNHLY and CDR2 FYNNEI come from the germline V gene. CDR3 length equals 14 residues. V is TRBV2 and J is TRBJ2-7; D not certain. The TCR comes from a man aged 50-59 years who received an inactivated influenza vaccine. Sequencing was performed on PBMCs from blood, taken 14 to 15 days before vaccination. CDR3 residues: CASTLRLHAYEQYF. CDR3 in DNA: TGTGCCAGCACTCTACGGTTACATGCCTACGAGCAGTACTTC.